This entry lists 21 T cell receptor beta chains sequenced from one sample in a study of patients and donors after allogeneic stem cell transplantation. TCRdb called the RT-PCR reads again in MiXCR, with one record for every CDR3 protein. The sample lists roughly 880,000 distinct CDR3 sequences, about a sixth seen once, with approximately 5.9% in the top ten. Sequenced material: blood, either unsorted or a sorted T cell fraction (not recorded which). These receptors all come from a human donor who was either an allogeneic HSCT recipient or a stem cell or donor lymphocyte infusion donor (not recorded which). It is not recorded whose cells these are; they may come from a transplant donor.

The chain joins TRBV4-2 to TRBJ2-1, with TRBD2 as a possible D gene (5 bases). This CDR3 is built from 14 residues. V lost 0 bases, J lost 6 bases, and 9 bases lay in between. In germline, CDR1 is LGHNA, CDR2 YNFKEQ. The CDR3 DNA reads as TGTGCCAGCAGCCAAGATTGGACTCCCAATGAGCAGTTCTTC. Its translation is CASSQDWTPNEQFF.

This clonotype was recorded many times. The chain joins TRBV12-3 or TRBV12-4 to TRBJ1-5; 10 positions agree with TRBD1. This CDR3 contains 16 residues. The V gene end was trimmed by 8 bases and the J gene end by 6 bases; junction bases not matched to a gene: 13. The CDR3 nucleotides read TGTGCCAGCTCATCCCCAGTAGGGACAGGGGTTCAGCCCCAGCATTTT. Encoded protein: CASSSPVGTGVQPQHF.

Comment on this clonotype: An end of the junction differs from the germline gene, which may be a read error. The V gene is TRBV6-1, the J gene TRBJ2-1; 10 positions agree with TRBD2. CDR1 is MNHNS, CDR2 SASEGT, per germline. The CDR3 consists of 15 residues. CDR3 protein: CASREAGGTYNEQFF. The CDR3 nucleotides are TGTGCCAGCAGGGAAGCGGGAGGGACATACAATGAGCAGTTCTTC.

The chain has TRBV12-3 or TRBV12-4 and TRBJ1-5; the D is unclear. The CDR3 runs to 11 residues. V shed 2 bases and J shed 9 bases, with 5 bases lying between them. The CDR3 bases are TGTGCCAGCAGTTTACCAGGGCCCCAGCATTTT. This sequence encodes CASSLPGPQHF.

This clonotype occurred many times. The genes are TRBV12-3 or TRBV12-4 and TRBJ1-5; D not certain. The CDR3 contains 11 residues. V was pared by 5 bases and J by 5 bases, with 4 bases between. CDR3 DNA sequence: TGTGCCAGCAGTCCTTATCAGCCCCAGCATTTT. This translates into CASSPYQPQHF.

A few counts support this clonotype. The chain uses TRBV5-1 and TRBJ1-4; 8 nucleotides agree with TRBD1. J lost 8 bases, V lost 1 base, and 4 bases had no gene match. Looked up from germline, CDR1 is SGHRS and CDR2 is YFSETQ. This CDR3 contains 14 residues. The CDR3 loop reads CASSLLQGAEKLFF. CDR3 DNA sequence: TGCGCCAGCAGCTTGTTGCAGGGGGCCGAAAAACTGTTTTTT.

This clonotype appeared many times. The V and J genes are TRBV20-1 and TRBJ1-2; the D gene is possibly TRBD1 (6 bases). Trimming took 3 bases from V and 4 from J, leaving 15 bases between them. CDR3 length equals 14 residues. Germline CDR1 is DFQATT and CDR2 is SNEGSKA (reference sequence). CDR3 in DNA: TGCAGTGCTAGTGCCCCTTGGGGGGCCTATGGCTACACCTTC. As protein: CSASAPWGAYGYTF.

The chain recombines TRBV30 with TRBJ1-5; D not resolved. CDR1 and CDR2 from the germline V gene are GTSNPN and SVGIG (reference sequence). V lost 2 bases to trimming and J lost 0 bases, with 8 bases between them. The CDR3 contains 14 residues. This CDR3 is CAWSNGLSNQPQHF. The CDR3 DNA reads TGTGCCTGGAGTAATGGGCTTAGCAATCAGCCCCAGCATTTT. Filled out from reference TRBV30 and TRBJ1-5, the complete variable domain reads SQTIHQWPATLVQPVGSPLSLECTVEGTSNPNLYWYRQAAGRGLQLLFYSVGIGQISSEVPQNLSASRPQDRQFILSSKKLLLSDSGFYLCAWSNGLSNQPQHFGDGTRLSIL.

The table lists this clonotype with a few counts. V and J are TRBV20-1 and TRBJ2-7; D tentatively reads TRBD1 or TRBD2 (5 bases each). The CDR3 sequence is 15 residues long. The germline CDR1 and CDR2 sequences are DFQATT and SNEGSKA (reference sequence). V was clipped by 0 bases and J by 0 bases, with 12 bases between them. The CDR3 sequence is CSARDRTGLSYEQYF. CDR3 bases: TGCAGTGCTAGAGATCGGACGGGGCTCTCCTACGAGCAGTACTTC.

This rearrangement joins TRBV24-1 to TRBJ2-3; 8 bases map to TRBD2. After removal of 5 bases from V and 0 bases from J, the junction contained 12 bases not matched to a gene. Germline V gene sequence: CDR1 KGHDR, CDR2 SFDVKD. The length of the CDR3 is 18 residues. The DNA for the CDR3 is TGTGCCACCAGTGGAGGTCCGAGACTAGCGACTAGCACAGATACGCAGTATTTT. It yields the protein CATSGGPRLATSTDTQYF.

This chain joins TRBV6-1 and TRBJ1-1; D perhaps matches TRBD1 (6 bases). Between the trimmed V and J ends, which lost 4 bases and 1 base, there was a span of 13 bases. From germline, CDR1 is MNHNS and CDR2 SASEGT. The CDR3 has 15 residues. The CDR3, as DNA: TGTGCCAGCAGTGGATGGACAGCTCGGAACACTGAAGCTTTCTTT. This sequence encodes CASSGWTARNTEAFF.

The chain is built from TRBV11-2 and TRBJ2-3, with a possible D match to TRBD2 (6 bases). The CDR3 length is 15 residues. Trimming took off 5 bases at V and 1 base at J, with 13 bases between the two ends. Germline CDR1 and CDR2: SGHAT and FQNNGV. The CDR3 sequence is CASSPERARTDTQYF. For the CDR3, the DNA is TGTGCCAGCAGCCCGGAGCGGGCCCGCACAGATACGCAGTATTTT.

This rearrangement joins TRBV20-1 to TRBJ1-6, with D possibly matching TRBD1 (5 bases). Germline loops: CDR1 DFQATT, CDR2 SNEGSKA (reference sequence). The CDR3 is made up of 15 amino acids. Trimming cost V 6 bases and J 0 bases, with 12 bases left between them. The CDR3 DNA reads as TGCAGTGCCGGGACCGACGGCTCCTATAATTCACCCCTCCACTTT. Its translation: CSAGTDGSYNSPLHF.

This clonotype has just a few counts. V gene TRBV5-6 combines with J gene TRBJ1-4, with 7 bases matching TRBD1. Germline CDR1 reads SGHDT; CDR2 reads YYEEEE. CDR3 length equals 14 residues. V lost 1 base, J lost 8 bases, and 5 bases stayed unmatched. CDR3 sequence: CASSLTGEEEKLFF. The DNA for the CDR3 is TGTGCCAGCAGCTTGACAGGGGAGGAGGAAAAACTGTTTTTT.

V is TRBV20-1 and J is TRBJ2-7, with D perhaps TRBD2 (5 bases). The CDR3 runs 13 residues. The V gene lost 0 bases and the J gene lost 6 bases, with 12 bases spanning the gap. CDR1 is DFQATT and CDR2 is SNEGSKA in the germline V gene (reference sequence). The CDR3 DNA reads as TGCAGTGCTAGAGATCGCAGTGGAGGCGAGCAGTACTTC. It yields the protein CSARDRSGGEQYF.

The rearrangement uses TRBV6-1 and TRBJ2-1, with D perhaps matching TRBD2 (6 bases). The germline V and J ends were trimmed by 8 bases and 4 bases, with 18 bases remaining between them. The CDR3 length is 15 residues. Germline assignment: CDR1 MNHNS and CDR2 SASEGT. The CDR3 loop reads CASSKVGSQYNEQFF. CDR3 nucleotide sequence: TGTGCCAGCTCGAAGGTCGGGAGCCAATACAATGAGCAGTTCTTC.

V and J are TRBV11-3 and TRBJ2-1, with 9 bases fitting TRBD2. The CDR3 length is 15 residues. The V gene end was trimmed by 3 bases and the J gene end by 4 bases; junction bases not matched to a gene: 4. Looked up from germline, CDR1 is SGHNT and CDR2 is YENEEA. CDR3 region: CASSFRGRGYNEQFF. Here the CDR3 DNA reads TGTGCCAGCAGCTTCCGCGGGAGGGGTTACAATGAGCAGTTCTTC. Full variable domain (rest looked up from reference TRBV11-3 and TRBJ2-1): EAGVVQSPRYKIIEKKQPVAFWCNPISGHNTLYWYLQNLGQGPELLIRYENEEAVDDSQLPKDRFSAERLKGVDSTLKIQPAELGDSAVYLCASSFRGRGYNEQFFGPGTRLTVL.

A few counts support this clonotype. This chain connects TRBV18 to TRBJ1-5, with D perhaps matching TRBD1 (6 bases). The CDR3 totals 14 residues. Trimming removed 3 bases from V and 7 bases from J, with 13 bases in between. Germline values: CDR1 KGHSH, CDR2 LQKENI. The CDR3: CASSPGQMVQPQHF. The CDR3 coding sequence is TGTGCCAGCTCACCCGGACAGATGGTCCAGCCCCAGCATTTT.

This clonotype turned up a few times. V and J are TRBV12-3 or TRBV12-4 and TRBJ2-1, with 15 bases that match TRBD2. The CDR3 totals 19 residues. J was trimmed by 3 bases and V by 6 bases; bases with no gene match: 12. The CDR3 DNA follows: TGTGCCAGCAGACAGGGACTAGCGGGAGGCCGGGGAGACTACAATGAGCAGTTCTTC. The encoded protein is CASRQGLAGGRGDYNEQFF.

This clonotype was observed a handful of times. V and J are TRBV27 and TRBJ1-2; TRBD1 matches 10 bases. The V gene end was trimmed by 5 bases and the J gene end by 7 bases; junction bases not matched to a gene: 4. There are 13 residues in the CDR3. Germline lookup yields CDR1 MNHEY and CDR2 SMNVEV (reference sequence). The CDR3: CASSRRDRGGYTF. The CDR3 DNA reads TGTGCCAGCAGTCGCCGGGACAGGGGTGGCTACACCTTC.

The V call is TRBV5-1, the J call TRBJ2-2; D is perhaps TRBD2 (6 bases). V was shortened by 0 bases and J by 2 bases, with 11 bases between the two germline ends. The CDR3 contains 16 residues. The germline CDR1 and CDR2 sequences are SGHRS and YFSETQ. The CDR3 sequence: CASSLEGGTNTGELFF. The CDR3 DNA is TGCGCCAGCAGCTTGGAGGGCGGGACCAACACCGGGGAGCTGTTTTTT.